Each of the 2 T cell receptor beta chains below was sequenced from the same sample in a study of immune heterogeneity within non-small cell lung tumors. For each sample, template was around 0.55 ug of bulk tumor genomic DNA. Every primary tumor yielded several biopsies, spaced far apart, that were taken during surgery. Patients underwent curative surgery for untreated, newly diagnosed non-small cell lung cancer. It was with 32 V and 13 J primers that multiplex PCR amplified TCR beta CDR3. MiXCR, applied by TCRdb to the multiplex PCR reads, yields one record per CDR3 protein. The repertoire holds 10,000 to 13,000 distinct CDR3 sequences, with roughly 30% as singletons. The sample taken for sequencing was lung tumor tissue. The receptors originated from a woman aged 55-70 years with non-small cell lung cancer.

This clonotype was recorded only once. A read error may produce the germline difference seen at one junction end. This chain uses TRBV12-3 or TRBV12-4 with TRBJ1-4; D is undetermined. The CDR3 is 14 residues long. Written as DNA, the CDR3 is TGTGCTAGCAGTTGCGTCCTAGATAAGGGAAAACTGTTTTTT. This gives the protein CASSCVLDKGKLFF.

As concerns this clonotype: A much larger clone sits a single nucleotide away, making a read error possible. This chain links TRBV6-2 or TRBV6-3 with TRBJ1-4; 8 positions match TRBD1. The CDR3 has 16 residues. Germline loops: CDR1 MNHEY, CDR2 SVGEGT. The chain's CDR3 is CASIYTPDRVNEKLFF. CDR3 coding DNA: TGTGCCAGCATTTACACTCCGGACAGGGTTAATGAAAAACTGTTTTTT.